This T cell receptor beta chain comes out of a study of blood T cell repertoires in COVID-19. The wider study: Some COVID-19 samples were acute and others convalescent; all came from the United States, Italy and Spain. PBMCs, B-cell-depleted T cells, or T cells provided the cDNA or gDNA that made up the material.

V shed 3 bases and J 6 bases; nucleotides not matched to a gene: 8. The germline CDR1 and CDR2 sequences are MGHDK and SYGVNS. CDR3 length: 15 residues. TCRdb's table, derived via immunoSEQ multiplex PCR, lists solely in-frame clones and lacks some. The sample records some 280,000 clones, 70% to 90% being singletons. The chain employs TRBV25-1 and TRBJ1-2; 9 bases fit TRBD1. The TCR comes from a woman between 45 and 60 years old with active or convalescent COVID-19. The specimen sequenced was peripheral blood. The CDR3 coding sequence is TGTGCCAGCAGTGATCTAAGGACAGGGGATGATGGCTACACCTTC. It translates to CASSDLRTGDDGYTF.